This TCR beta chain was sequenced in a study of molecular identifiers for immune sequencing clone quantification. On this clonotype: The germline gene is not matched at one end of the junction; a read error may be the cause.

Previously described methods with listed TCR primers produced the bulk TCR libraries. Each CDR3 protein is one row after TCRdb ran MiXCR on the PCR reads. The sample gives over 85,000 distinct CDR3 sequences, nearly 25% of which show up once; 0.6% to 0.9% is in the top ten. This CDR3 has 17 amino acids. Germline CDR1 reads LGHNA; CDR2 reads YSLEER. Using 10%, 30% or 50% RNA, naive CD8 libraries were derived from approximately 20,000 to 1,000,000 sorted cells. The genes are TRBV4-3 and TRBJ2-4; D call uncertain. The clonotype originates from a human donor in good health. Some libraries in this study had Jurkat cell RNA spiked in. Sequencing input: naive CD8+ T cells from blood, with Jurkat cell RNA spiked in. Subset here: FACS-sorted CD8+CD4-CCR7+CD45RA+ naive T cells. The CDR3 reads CASSQDRIPTAKIIQYF. CDR3 coding DNA: TGCGCCAGCAGCCAAGACAGGATCCCTACTGCCAAAATCATTCAGTACTTC.